The 23 T cell receptor beta chains listed next were all sequenced from one sample in a study of blood T cell repertoires in COVID-19. Sequencing was performed with immunoSEQ multiplex PCR; in TCRdb, only in-frame clones are kept and a portion is missing. The sample carries about 140,000 clones, roughly 84% recorded once. The sample taken for sequencing was peripheral blood. These TCRs come from a human donor in a cohort sampled during active COVID-19.

The rearrangement links TRBV6-5 to TRBJ1-1, with a tentative D call TRBD1 (5 bases). The germline V and J ends were trimmed by 8 bases and 0 bases, with 13 bases remaining between them. The germline V gene encodes CDR1 MNHEY and CDR2 SVGAGI. The CDR3 has 14 residues. CDR3 loop: CASREGSMNTEAFF. CDR3 DNA: TGTGCCAGCCGGGAGGGGTCCATGAACACTGAAGCTTTCTTT.

This rearrangement joins TRBV21-1 to TRBJ1-1. TRBV21-1 is designated a pseudogene. The CDR3 consists of 16 residues. This CDR3 reads CASSKESGGPDTEAFF. The CDR3 DNA sequence: TGTGCCAGCAGCAAAGAGAGCGGGGGCCCCGACACTGAAGCTTTCTTT.

V usage is TRBV18 and J usage is TRBJ1-1, with unresolved D. Germline loops: CDR1 KGHSH, CDR2 LQKENI. V was cut by 0 bases and J by 0 bases, with 14 bases left in between. The CDR3 has 17 amino acids. The CDR3 protein is CASSPPDRRSMNTEAFF. As DNA, the CDR3 is TGTGCCAGCTCACCACCGGATAGGCGGAGTATGAACACTGAAGCTTTCTTT.

The chain couples TRBV7-9 to TRBJ1-3; a weak D match, TRBD1 (5 bases). The CDR3 covers 17 residues. The V gene's germline CDR1 is SEHNR and CDR2 FQNEAQ (reference sequence). The V end was cut by 1 base, the J end by 1 base, with 14 bases between. DNA for the CDR3: TGTGCCAGCAGCTTAGAGGGGTCGTTCCAATCTGGAAACACCATATATTTT. Translated: CASSLEGSFQSGNTIYF. Using reference TRBV7-9 and TRBJ1-3 for the parts outside the CDR3, the full variable domain is DTGVSQNPRHKITKRGQNVTFRCDPISEHNRLYWYRQTLGQGPEFLTYFQNEAQLEKSRLLSDRFSAERPKGSFSTLEIQRTEQGDSAMYLCASSLEGSFQSGNTIYFGEGSWLTVV.

This chain joins TRBV6-1 and TRBJ1-1; perhaps TRBD1 as D (5 bases). This CDR3 has 13 amino acids. The germline CDR1 and CDR2 sequences are MNHNS and SASEGT. The V and J ends lost 2 bases and 9 bases respectively, with 13 bases between them. For the CDR3, the DNA is TGTGCCAGCAGTGAAAAGGGAGGGGTCAAAGCTTTCTTT. Its translation: CASSEKGGVKAFF.

This rearrangement joins TRBV6-5 to TRBJ2-7; no reliable D call. Germline V CDR1 and CDR2: MNHEY, SVGAGI. Trimming shortened V by 8 bases and J by 2 bases, and 16 bases separated the two germline ends. This CDR3 spans 14 amino acids. The CDR3 is CASVPAEAPYEQYF. CDR3 bases: TGTGCCAGCGTCCCCGCTGAAGCCCCCTACGAGCAGTACTTC.

CDR3 DNA: TGTGCCAGCAGCTTCGGGGACACCAACTCCTACGAGCAGTACTTC. Residues: CASSFGDTNSYEQYF. The chain is built from TRBV13 and TRBJ2-7; tentatively, D is TRBD1 (6 bases). The germline CDR1 and CDR2 sequences are PRHDT and FYEKMQ (reference sequence). This CDR3 comprises 15 residues. V was clipped by 3 bases and J by 0 bases, with 12 bases between them.

This chain links TRBV27 with TRBJ1-2; D possibly corresponds to TRBD1 (6 bases). Trimming left V 0 bases short and J 2 bases short, with 13 bases between. Germline V CDR1 and CDR2: MNHEY, SMNVEV (reference sequence). The CDR3 length is 16 residues. CDR3 nucleotides: TGTGCCAGCAGTTTATCGCGGAGGGGGGGAAACTATGGCTACACCTTC. It specifies CASSLSRRGGNYGYTF.

The rearrangement links TRBV9 to TRBJ1-3; D remains unclear. The germline V gene has CDR1 SGDLS and CDR2 YYNGEE. The length of the CDR3 is 16 residues. Trimming stripped 3 bases from V and 0 bases from J, with 13 bases between. CDR3 DNA sequence: TGTGCCAGCAGCGCCGAGATTAGCCTCTCTGGAAACACCATATATTTT. Translated: CASSAEISLSGNTIYF.

This chain joins TRBV6-5 and TRBJ1-6; D is uncertain. Germline V gene lookup returns CDR1 MNHEY and CDR2 SVGAGI. The CDR3 runs to 15 residues. The V end was cut by 10 bases, the J end by 4 bases, with 17 bases between. For the CDR3, the DNA is TGTGCCACCCCCCGCGAACCTTATTATAATTCACCCCTCCACTTT. Translated, it gives CATPREPYYNSPLHF.

The rearrangement uses TRBV2 and TRBJ1-1, with a tentative D call TRBD1 (6 bases). Trimming removed 5 bases from V and 5 bases from J, with 15 bases in between. The germline gives CDR1 SNHLY, CDR2 FYNNEI. CDR3 length: 14 residues. CDR3 sequence: CASSPQGIRTEAFF. The CDR3 coding sequence is TGTGCCAGCAGTCCACAGGGAATTCGGACTGAAGCTTTCTTT.

The V and J genes are TRBV12-3 or TRBV12-4 and TRBJ1-5; D is undetermined. With 6 bases removed from V and 3 bases from J, the gap between germline ends came to 6 bases. This CDR3 has 12 residues. The CDR3 is CASSRHNQPQHF. The CDR3 DNA is TGTGCCAGCAGCCGACACAATCAGCCCCAGCATTTT.

The chain has TRBV6-5 and TRBJ1-6, with 7 bases aligning to TRBD1. Germline V gives CDR1 MNHEY, CDR2 SVGAGI. With V trimmed by 6 bases and J by 5 bases, 7 bases remained unmatched. The CDR3 is 15 residues long. DNA for the CDR3: TGTGCCAGCAGCACTTCGGGACAGCATAATTCACCCCTCCACTTT. Translating it yields CASSTSGQHNSPLHF.

V gene TRBV14 combines with J gene TRBJ1-2, with 8 bases identical to TRBD1. The CDR3 runs 14 residues. Germline V gene lookup returns CDR1 SGHDN and CDR2 FVKESK. Unmatched junction bases numbered 9, after V lost 4 bases and J lost 8 bases. In DNA form, the CDR3 reads TGTGCCAGCAGCCTCCTCGCAGGGGGCGGAGGCTACACCTTC. Translation: CASSLLAGGGGYTF.

This clone was seen a handful of times. This chain links TRBV29-1 with TRBJ2-7; 8 bases line up with TRBD1. The CDR3 has 13 residues. The V gene's germline CDR1 is SQVTM and CDR2 ANQGSEA. Unmatched junction bases numbered 7, after V lost 8 bases and J lost 1 base. For the CDR3, the DNA is TGCAGCTTTAGGACAGGGAGGTCCTACGAGCAGTACTTC. It codes for CSFRTGRSYEQYF.

The chain links TRBV2 to TRBJ2-7; D is unclear. V was clipped by 2 bases and J by 5 bases, with 10 bases between them. Germline CDR1 and CDR2: SNHLY and FYNNEI. The CDR3 spans 13 residues. The CDR3 loop is CASSESVSHEQYF. The CDR3 coding sequence is TGTGCCAGCAGTGAATCGGTTTCCCACGAGCAGTACTTC.

V usage is TRBV28 and J usage is TRBJ2-5, with D unresolved. Deletions cut 5 bases from V and 5 bases from J, with 18 bases between. Germline-derived CDR1 and CDR2 are MDHEN and SYDVKM. This CDR3 has 15 amino acids. The DNA of the CDR3 is TGTGCCAGCAGTCCAGCCGGGTCGGGTGGGGAGACCCAGTACTTC. Encoded protein: CASSPAGSGGETQYF.

This chain joins TRBV9 and TRBJ1-2, with unresolved D. The V gene's germline CDR1 is SGDLS and CDR2 YYNGEE. This CDR3 region has 11 residues. The V gene lost 0 bases and the J gene lost 8 bases, with 5 bases spanning the gap. The CDR3 DNA sequence: TGTGCCAGCAGCGTAGGGGCCGGCTACACCTTC. It is translated as CASSVGAGYTF. The full variable domain, its missing parts supplied by reference TRBV9 and TRBJ1-2, is DSGVTQTPKHLITATGQRVTLRCSPRSGDLSVYWYQQSLDQGLQFLIQYYNGEERAKGNILERFSAQQFPDLHSELNLSSLELGDSALYFCASSVGAGYTFGSGTRLTVV.

This sequence joins TRBV11-1 and TRBJ1-5; TRBD1 matches at 8 bases. The trim removed 6 bases at V and 9 bases at J, leaving 10 bases unmatched. The V gene's germline CDR1 is SGHAT and CDR2 FQDESV (reference sequence). The CDR3 sequence is 14 residues long. DNA of the CDR3: TGTGCCAGCAGTGATGGGGCAGGGGGCGGGCCCCAGCATTTT. Residues: CASSDGAGGGPQHF. Supplemented by reference TRBV11-1 and TRBJ1-5, the full variable domain reads EAEVAQSPRYKITEKSQAVAFWCDPISGHATLYWYRQILGQGPELLVQFQDESVVDDSQLPKDRFSAERLKGVDSTLKIQPAELGDSAMYLCASSDGAGGGPQHFGDGTRLSIL.

The chain has TRBV9 and TRBJ2-1; 9 bases fit TRBD2. After removal of 2 bases from V and 7 bases from J, the junction contained 10 bases not matched to a gene. The CDR3 is made up of 16 amino acids. The germline gives CDR1 SGDLS, CDR2 YYNGEE. The CDR3: CASSVSGGGAVNEQFF. CDR3 coding DNA: TGTGCCAGCAGCGTCTCCGGCGGGGGGGCGGTTAATGAGCAGTTCTTC.

V usage is TRBV11-2 and J usage is TRBJ2-1, with 11 bases matching TRBD2. Trimming cost V 6 bases and J 7 bases; bases outside gene matches: 14. Germline lookup yields CDR1 SGHAT and CDR2 FQNNGV. This CDR3 contains 17 residues. In DNA, the CDR3 is TGTGCCAGCAGTAACGGACTAGCGGGTTGGGAATTAAATGAGCAGTTCTTC. Its protein is CASSNGLAGWELNEQFF.

V gene TRBV5-6 combines with J gene TRBJ1-3; D gene unclear. Germline values: CDR1 SGHDT, CDR2 YYEEEE. The CDR3 runs 17 residues. V was trimmed by 0 bases and J by 0 bases, leaving 13 bases between them. CDR3 sequence: CASSLEAAAYSGNTIYF. CDR3 sequence (DNA): TGTGCCAGCAGCTTGGAAGCAGCGGCTTACTCTGGAAACACCATATATTTT. The complete variable domain, with remaining parts taken from reference TRBV5-6 and TRBJ1-3, reads DAGVTQSPTHLIKTRGQQVTLRCSPKSGHDTVSWYQQALGQGPQFIFQYYEEEERQRGNFPDRFSGHQFPNYSSELNVNALLLGDSALYLCASSLEAAAYSGNTIYFGEGSWLTVV.

CDR3 sequence reads: CASSLLGNLDYGYTF. In nucleotides, the CDR3 is TGTGCCAGCAGTCTCCTCGGGAATCTGGACTATGGCTACACCTTC. The chain combines TRBV28 with TRBJ1-2; D unresolved. Germline V gene lookup returns CDR1 MDHEN and CDR2 SYDVKM. Deletions cut 5 bases from V and 3 bases from J, with 16 bases between. The CDR3 spans 15 residues.